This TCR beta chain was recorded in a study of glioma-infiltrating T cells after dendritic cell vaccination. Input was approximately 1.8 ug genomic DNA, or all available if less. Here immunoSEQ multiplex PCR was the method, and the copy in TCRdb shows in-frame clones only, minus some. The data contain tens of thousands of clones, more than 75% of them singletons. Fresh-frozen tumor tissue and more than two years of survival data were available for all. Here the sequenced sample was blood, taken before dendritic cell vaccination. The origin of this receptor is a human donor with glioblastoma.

The CDR3 here is CASSFLTGTGANVLTF. DNA of the CDR3: TGTGCCAGCAGCTTTTTAACAGGGACTGGGGCCAACGTCCTGACTTTC. The gene calls are TRBV5-5 and TRBJ2-6, with D maybe TRBD1 (6 bases). V was trimmed by 2 bases and J by 2 bases, leaving 11 bases between them. The length of the CDR3 is 16 residues. Germline loops: CDR1 SGHKS, CDR2 YYEKEE (reference sequence).